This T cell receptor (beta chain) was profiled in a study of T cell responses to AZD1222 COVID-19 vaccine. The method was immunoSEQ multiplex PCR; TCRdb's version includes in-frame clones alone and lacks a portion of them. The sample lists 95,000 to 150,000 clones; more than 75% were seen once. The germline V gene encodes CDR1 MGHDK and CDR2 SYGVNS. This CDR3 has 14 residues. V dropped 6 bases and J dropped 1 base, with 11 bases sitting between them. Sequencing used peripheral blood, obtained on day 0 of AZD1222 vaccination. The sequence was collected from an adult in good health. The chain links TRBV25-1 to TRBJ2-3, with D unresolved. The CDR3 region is CASSPGGGTDTQYF. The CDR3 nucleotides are TGTGCCAGCAGCCCTGGTGGGGGCACAGATACGCAGTATTTT.